Listed below are T cell receptor beta chains from one sample, sequenced in a study of T cells after yellow fever vaccination. MiXCR, applied by TCRdb to the 5' RACE reads, yields one record per CDR3 protein. This sample yields 350,000 to 450,000 distinct CDR3 sequences, of which around 20% are seen a single time; 15% to 20% belongs to the top ten. This specimen consisted of PBMCs, obtained before the yellow fever booster vaccination. The receptors stem from a young man who received the YFV17D yellow fever vaccine. Each CDR3 is given with its conserved first and last residue. Each record gives: D gene, V gene, clone size, J gene, CDR3 DNA, CDR3 protein. A D gene is named only where the DNA matches it firmly. Some rows have no size entry. The others give once, few or many, or a class for an expanded clone.

d_call: .
v_call: TRBV4-3
clone_size: few
j_call: TRBJ1-1
cdr3_nt: TGCGCCAGCAGCCCTAAAAGGGTGAACACTGAAGCTTTCTTT
cdr3_aa: CASSPKRVNTEAFF

d_call: .
v_call: TRBV7-8
clone_size: .
j_call: TRBJ1-2
cdr3_nt: TGTGCCAGCAGCTTAGGGGGCCTTTACTATGGCTACACCTTC
cdr3_aa: CASSLGGLYYGYTF

d_call: .
v_call: TRBV11-1
clone_size: .
j_call: TRBJ1-1
cdr3_nt: TGTGCCAGCAGCTTAGGATTTAGAAGTAACACTGAAGCTTTCTTT
cdr3_aa: CASSLGFRSNTEAFF

d_call: .
v_call: TRBV29-1
clone_size: few
j_call: TRBJ1-3
cdr3_nt: TGCAGCGTTGAACAGACCTCTGGAAACACCATATATTTT
cdr3_aa: CSVEQTSGNTIYF

d_call: .
v_call: TRBV6-5
clone_size: .
j_call: TRBJ2-7
cdr3_nt: TGTGCCAGCAGTCCGGGACCCCAACCCTACGAGCAGTACTTC
cdr3_aa: CASSPGPQPYEQYF

d_call: .
v_call: TRBV13
clone_size: .
j_call: TRBJ2-5
cdr3_nt: TGTGCCAACCCATTGCTCTCGAGGACCCAGTACTTC
cdr3_aa: CANPLLSRTQYF

d_call: .
v_call: TRBV6-2/TRBV6-3
clone_size: .
j_call: TRBJ2-5
cdr3_nt: TGTGCCAGCAGCCACCGAACAGAAGAGACCCAGTACTTC
cdr3_aa: CASSHRTEETQYF

d_call: .
v_call: TRBV20-1
clone_size: .
j_call: TRBJ1-1
cdr3_nt: TGCAGTGCTAGAGCCCGGACCGGTGAAGCTTTCTTT
cdr3_aa: CSARARTGEAFF

d_call: .
v_call: TRBV5-1
clone_size: .
j_call: TRBJ2-5
cdr3_nt: TGCGCCAGCAGCTTTCCTGGGAGGTGGCGAGAGACCCAGTACTTC
cdr3_aa: CASSFPGRWRETQYF

d_call: .
v_call: TRBV6-5
clone_size: few
j_call: TRBJ2-1
cdr3_nt: TGTGCCAGCAGTTTAAGCCAGGGGGGCGAGCAGTTCTTC
cdr3_aa: CASSLSQGGEQFF

d_call: .
v_call: TRBV7-9
clone_size: few
j_call: TRBJ2-3
cdr3_nt: TGTGCCAGCAGCTTAGGACGGAGGGCCACAGATACGCAGTATTTT
cdr3_aa: CASSLGRRATDTQYF

d_call: .
v_call: TRBV5-1
clone_size: few
j_call: TRBJ1-5
cdr3_nt: TGCGCCAGCAGCCTTCTCGGTTGGGTTAATCAGCCCCAGCATTTT
cdr3_aa: CASSLLGWVNQPQHF

d_call: TRBD1
v_call: TRBV5-1
clone_size: few
j_call: TRBJ2-3
cdr3_nt: TGCGCCAGCAGTTTGACACAGGGGGAAAATACGCAGTATTTT
cdr3_aa: CASSLTQGENTQYF

d_call: .
v_call: TRBV4-3
clone_size: .
j_call: TRBJ2-1
cdr3_nt: TGCGCCAGCAGCCACGAGATTGGGAGCGATGAGCAGTTCTTC
cdr3_aa: CASSHEIGSDEQFF

d_call: TRBD1
v_call: TRBV27
clone_size: few
j_call: TRBJ2-1
cdr3_nt: TGTGCCAGCAGTTTACCGGACAGGTTGAGCTCCTACAATGAGCAGTTCTTC
cdr3_aa: CASSLPDRLSSYNEQFF

d_call: TRBD2
v_call: TRBV7-8
clone_size: .
j_call: TRBJ2-1
cdr3_nt: TGTGCCAGCAGCTTAGCCAGGCTAGCGGGGGGCCCCGGGCAGTTCTTC
cdr3_aa: CASSLARLAGGPGQFF

d_call: .
v_call: TRBV11-2
clone_size: .
j_call: TRBJ1-2
cdr3_nt: TGTGCCAGCAGCTTCGGTGGGGCCACCTATGGCTACACCTTC
cdr3_aa: CASSFGGATYGYTF

d_call: TRBD1
v_call: TRBV5-6
clone_size: .
j_call: TRBJ1-5
cdr3_nt: TGTGCCAGCAGCTTGGGAGGAACAGGGGTCAATCAGCCCCAGCATTTT
cdr3_aa: CASSLGGTGVNQPQHF

d_call: .
v_call: TRBV19
clone_size: .
j_call: TRBJ2-7
cdr3_nt: TGTGCCAGTAGTATAGAAGGCCGCGAGCAGTACTTC
cdr3_aa: CASSIEGREQYF

d_call: TRBD1
v_call: TRBV18
clone_size: .
j_call: TRBJ1-3
cdr3_nt: TGTGCCAGCTCACCCTCGACAGGGAGCTCTGGAAACACCATATATTTT
cdr3_aa: CASSPSTGSSGNTIYF

d_call: .
v_call: TRBV9
clone_size: few
j_call: TRBJ1-2
cdr3_nt: TGTGCCAGCAGCGCGTTCGAACGGACAAACTATGGCTACACCTTC
cdr3_aa: CASSAFERTNYGYTF

d_call: .
v_call: TRBV2
clone_size: .
j_call: TRBJ2-4
cdr3_nt: TGTGCCAGCGTCCCAGGGGAAGCCAAAAACATTCAGTACTTC
cdr3_aa: CASVPGEAKNIQYF